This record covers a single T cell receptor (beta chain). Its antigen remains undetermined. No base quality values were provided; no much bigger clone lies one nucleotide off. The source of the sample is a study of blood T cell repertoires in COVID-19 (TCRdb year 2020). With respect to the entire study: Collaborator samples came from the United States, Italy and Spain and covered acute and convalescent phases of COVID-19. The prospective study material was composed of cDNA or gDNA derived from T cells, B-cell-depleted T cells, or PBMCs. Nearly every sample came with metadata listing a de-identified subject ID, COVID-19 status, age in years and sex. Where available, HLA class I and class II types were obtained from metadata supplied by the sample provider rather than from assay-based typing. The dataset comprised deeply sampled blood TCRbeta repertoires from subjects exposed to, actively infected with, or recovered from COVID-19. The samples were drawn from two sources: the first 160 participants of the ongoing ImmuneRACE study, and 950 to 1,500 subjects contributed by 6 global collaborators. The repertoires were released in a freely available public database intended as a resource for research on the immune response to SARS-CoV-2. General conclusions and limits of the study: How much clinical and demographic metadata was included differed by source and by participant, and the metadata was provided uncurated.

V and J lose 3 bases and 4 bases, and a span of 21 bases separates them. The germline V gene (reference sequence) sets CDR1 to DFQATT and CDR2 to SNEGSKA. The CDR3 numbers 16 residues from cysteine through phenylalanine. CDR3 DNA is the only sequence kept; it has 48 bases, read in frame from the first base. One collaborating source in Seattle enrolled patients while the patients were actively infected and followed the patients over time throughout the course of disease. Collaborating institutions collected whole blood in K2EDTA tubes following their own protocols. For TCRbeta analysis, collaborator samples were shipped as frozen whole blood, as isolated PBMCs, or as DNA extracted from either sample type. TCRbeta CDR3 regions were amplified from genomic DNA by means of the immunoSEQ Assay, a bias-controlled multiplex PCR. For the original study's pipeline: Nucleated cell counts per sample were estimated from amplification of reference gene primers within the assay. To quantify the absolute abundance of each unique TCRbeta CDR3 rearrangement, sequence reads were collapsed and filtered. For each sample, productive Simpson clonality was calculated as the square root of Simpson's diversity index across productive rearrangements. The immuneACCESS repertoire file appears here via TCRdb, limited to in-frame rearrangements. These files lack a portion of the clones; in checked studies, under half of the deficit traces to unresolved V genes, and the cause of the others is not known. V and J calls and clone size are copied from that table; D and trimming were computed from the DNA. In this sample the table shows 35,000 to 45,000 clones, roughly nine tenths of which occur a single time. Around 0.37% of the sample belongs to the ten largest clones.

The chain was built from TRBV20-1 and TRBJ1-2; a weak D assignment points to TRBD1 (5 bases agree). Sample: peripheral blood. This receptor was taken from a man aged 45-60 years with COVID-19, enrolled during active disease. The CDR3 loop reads CSASPTDRGRAYGYTF. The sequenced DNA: TGCAGTGCTAGTCCAACAGATAGGGGTCGCGCCTATGGCTACACCTTC.